What follows are 13 T cell receptor beta chains derived from one specimen sequenced in a study of shared T cell receptors in the human thymus. Profiled with immunoSEQ multiplex PCR; TCRdb holds only in-frame clones, not every one. The data hold some 640,000 clones, with 87% observed a single time. These data are also associated with another study on human thymus T cells.

The material sequenced was thymocytes. These receptors all stem from a boy under two years old with a congenital heart defect.

This chain joins TRBV9 and TRBJ1-2; no reliable D call. The CDR3 has 14 residues. V shed 2 bases and J shed 1 base, with 9 bases lying between them. Germline V gene sequence: CDR1 SGDLS, CDR2 YYNGEE. The CDR3 spells CASSVRGDNYGYTF. The CDR3 DNA sequence: TGTGCCAGCAGCGTTCGGGGAGATAACTATGGCTACACCTTC.

The gene calls are TRBV6-1 and TRBJ2-7; D perhaps matches TRBD1 (6 bases). The ends were cut back, 6 bases at V and 3 bases at J, with 18 bases in the middle. This CDR3 spans 15 amino acids. Germline V CDR1 and CDR2: MNHNS, SASEGT. The CDR3 is CASSPRDKAYYEQYF. The CDR3 DNA sequence: TGTGCCAGCAGCCCCCGGGACAAGGCTTACTACGAGCAGTACTTC.

The chain links TRBV6-1 to TRBJ2-2; D call uncertain. The germline CDR1 and CDR2 sequences are MNHNS and SASEGT. Trimming pared 5 bases from V and 4 bases from J, leaving 2 bases between. This CDR3 spans 11 amino acids. As DNA, the CDR3 is TGTGCCAGCAGTCTCACCGGGGAGCTGTTTTTT. Protein: CASSLTGELFF.

The CDR3 loop reads CASSQTGTGLNYGYTF. Here the CDR3 DNA reads TGTGCCAGCAGTCAAACCGGGACAGGGCTAAACTATGGCTACACCTTC. The J gene is TRBJ1-2, the V gene TRBV28; 9 nucleotides line up with TRBD1. V lost 5 bases to trimming and J lost 2 bases; unmatched junction nucleotides: 9. Germline V gene sequence: CDR1 MDHEN, CDR2 SYDVKM. The CDR3 loop spans 16 amino acids.

V usage is TRBV2 and J usage is TRBJ1-1, with 8 nucleotides matching TRBD1. V was clipped by 6 bases and J by 4 bases; unmatched bases: 13. From germline, CDR1 is SNHLY and CDR2 FYNNEI. The CDR3 has 16 residues. The chain's CDR3 is CASRLGTGTLGTEAFF. In DNA form, the CDR3 reads TGTGCCAGCAGACTAGGGACAGGAACTTTGGGCACTGAAGCTTTCTTT.

V usage is TRBV27 and J usage is TRBJ1-1; 7 bases line up with TRBD1. The ends lost 8 bases at V and 3 bases at J; junction bases unmatched: 6. Germline V gene sequence: CDR1 MNHEY, CDR2 SMNVEV (reference sequence). CDR3 length: 13 amino acids. For the CDR3, the DNA is TGTGCCAGCTTGGGGCAGGGGGACACTGAAGCTTTCTTT. Translated: CASLGQGDTEAFF.

This chain uses TRBV4-1 with TRBJ2-6; TRBD1 is a possible D gene (5 bases). The CDR3 contains 18 residues. The V gene lost 2 bases and the J gene lost 0 bases, with 14 bases spanning the gap. The germline V gene encodes CDR1 MGHRA and CDR2 YSYEKL. CDR3 loop: CASSQPLTDYSGANVLTF. The DNA for the CDR3 is TGCGCCAGCAGCCAACCCCTGACAGATTACTCTGGGGCCAACGTCCTGACTTTC.

The gene calls are TRBV5-4 and TRBJ2-1; a possible D gene is TRBD2 (5 bases). With 4 bases removed from V and 5 bases from J, the gap between germline ends came to 19 bases. The length of the CDR3 is 16 residues. Germline V lookup: CDR1 SGHNT, CDR2 YYREEE (reference sequence). The CDR3 nucleotides are TGTGCCAGCAGCCTGTGTCCGCTAGCAATCAACAATGAGCAGTTCTTC. Translation gives CASSLCPLAINNEQFF. Filled out from reference TRBV5-4 and TRBJ2-1, the complete variable domain reads ETGVTQSPTHLIKTRGQQVTLRCSSQSGHNTVSWYQQALGQGPQFIFQYYREEENGRGNFPPRFSGLQFPNYSSELNVNALELDDSALYLCASSLCPLAINNEQFFGPGTRLTVL.

This chain links TRBV28 with TRBJ1-4; weak D call: TRBD1 (6 bases). The CDR3 is 14 amino acids. CDR1 and CDR2 from the germline V gene are MDHEN and SYDVKM. The V gene lost 5 bases and the J gene lost 8 bases, with 15 bases spanning the gap. For the CDR3, the DNA is TGTGCCAGCAGTCCTATCAGGGGAGGGGAAAAACTGTTTTTT. Residues: CASSPIRGGEKLFF.

V usage is TRBV14 and J usage is TRBJ2-1; TRBD2 matches 8 bases. This CDR3 region has 18 residues. Unmatched junction bases numbered 14, after V lost 4 bases and J lost 3 bases. Germline-derived CDR1 and CDR2 are SGHDN and FVKESK. The CDR3 DNA reads TGTGCCAGCAGCCTCCAACTAAAGCGGGAGCCTAACTACAATGAGCAGTTCTTC. Its translation is CASSLQLKREPNYNEQFF.

V usage is TRBV5-6 and J usage is TRBJ2-2, with D tentatively TRBD2 (6 bases). Germline V CDR1 and CDR2: SGHDT, YYEEEE. CDR3 size: 14 residues. V shed 0 bases and J shed 7 bases, with 10 bases lying between them. The CDR3 region is CASSLVGRGGELFF. CDR3 sequence (DNA): TGTGCCAGCAGCTTGGTCGGGCGGGGCGGGGAGCTGTTTTTT.

The chain links TRBV4-1 to TRBJ2-1, with 11 positions matching TRBD2. The V segment lost 0 bases and the J segment 6 bases; nucleotides outside the gene matches: 10. Germline-derived CDR1 and CDR2 are MGHRA and YSYEKL. CDR3 length equals 18 residues. This CDR3 reads CASSQDTLAGGLVNEQFF. CDR3 in DNA: TGCGCCAGCAGCCAAGATACCTTAGCGGGAGGGTTGGTCAATGAGCAGTTCTTC.

This chain joins TRBV9 and TRBJ2-5, with D tentatively TRBD1 (5 bases). The V end lost 0 bases, the J end lost 5 bases, and 8 bases lay between the germline ends. The CDR3 is 13 residues long. CDR1 and CDR2 (germline): SGDLS, YYNGEE. The CDR3 bases are TGTGCCAGCAGCGTAGGGCAGGGTGAGACCCAGTACTTC. This encodes CASSVGQGETQYF.